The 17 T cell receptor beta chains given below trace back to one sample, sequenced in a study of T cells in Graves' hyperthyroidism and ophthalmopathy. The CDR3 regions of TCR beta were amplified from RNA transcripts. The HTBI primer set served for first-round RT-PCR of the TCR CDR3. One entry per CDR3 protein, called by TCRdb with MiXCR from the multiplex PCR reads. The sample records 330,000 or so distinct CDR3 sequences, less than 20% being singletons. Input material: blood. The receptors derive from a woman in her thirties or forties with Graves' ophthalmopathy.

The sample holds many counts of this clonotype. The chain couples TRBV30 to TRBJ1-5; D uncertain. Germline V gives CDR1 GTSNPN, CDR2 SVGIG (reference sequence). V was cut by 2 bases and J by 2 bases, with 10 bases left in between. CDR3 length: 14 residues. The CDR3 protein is CAWSSFGGNQPQHF. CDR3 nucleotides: TGTGCCTGGAGTTCATTCGGAGGCAATCAGCCCCAGCATTTT.

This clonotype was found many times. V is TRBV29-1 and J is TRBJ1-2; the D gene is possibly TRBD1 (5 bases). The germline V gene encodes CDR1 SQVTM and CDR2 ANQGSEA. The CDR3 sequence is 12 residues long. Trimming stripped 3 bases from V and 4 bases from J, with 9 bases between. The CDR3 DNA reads TGCAGCGTTGATCAGGGCCCCTATGGCTACACCTTC. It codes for CSVDQGPYGYTF.

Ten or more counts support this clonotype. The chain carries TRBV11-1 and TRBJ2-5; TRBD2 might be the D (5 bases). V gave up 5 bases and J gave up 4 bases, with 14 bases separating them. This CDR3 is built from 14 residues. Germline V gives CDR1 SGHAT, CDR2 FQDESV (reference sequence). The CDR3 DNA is TGTGCCAGCAGCCAAGAGGGAGTGCGAGAGACCCAGTACTTC. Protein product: CASSQEGVRETQYF.

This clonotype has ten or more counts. In DNA form, the CDR3 reads TGTGCCAGCAGCTTAGCCAGGGGGCAGGTCGGGGAGCTGTTTTTT. Translation gives CASSLARGQVGELFF. The rearrangement joins TRBV7-2 to TRBJ2-2; TRBD1 matches at 8 bases. CDR1 is SGHTA and CDR2 is FQGNSA in the germline V gene. This CDR3 has 15 residues. With V trimmed by 0 bases and J by 7 bases, 4 bases remained unmatched.

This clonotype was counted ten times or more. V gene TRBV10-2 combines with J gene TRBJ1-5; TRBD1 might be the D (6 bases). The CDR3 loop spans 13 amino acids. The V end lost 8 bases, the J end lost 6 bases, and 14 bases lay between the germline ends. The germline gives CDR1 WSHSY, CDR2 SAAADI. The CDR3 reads CASGPGDSQPQHF. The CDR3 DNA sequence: TGCGCCAGCGGCCCAGGGGATAGTCAGCCCCAGCATTTT.

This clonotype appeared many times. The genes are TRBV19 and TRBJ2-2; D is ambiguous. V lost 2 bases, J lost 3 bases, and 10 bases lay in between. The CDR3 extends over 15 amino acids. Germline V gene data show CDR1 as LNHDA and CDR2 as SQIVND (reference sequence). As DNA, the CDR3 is TGTGCCAGTAGTATATCCGGACGGTACACCGGGGAGCTGTTTTTT. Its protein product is CASSISGRYTGELFF.

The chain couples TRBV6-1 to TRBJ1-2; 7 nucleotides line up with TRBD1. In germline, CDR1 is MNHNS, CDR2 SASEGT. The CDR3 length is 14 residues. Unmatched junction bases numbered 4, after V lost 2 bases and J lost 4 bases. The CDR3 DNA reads TGTGCCAGCAGTGAAAGACAGGGTGCCTATGGCTACACCTTC. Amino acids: CASSERQGAYGYTF.

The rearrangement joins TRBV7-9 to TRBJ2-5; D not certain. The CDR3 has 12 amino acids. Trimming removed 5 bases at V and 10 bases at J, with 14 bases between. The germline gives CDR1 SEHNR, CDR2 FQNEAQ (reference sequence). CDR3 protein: CASSPSGFSQYF. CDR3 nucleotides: TGTGCCAGCAGCCCATCCGGGTTCAGCCAGTACTTC.

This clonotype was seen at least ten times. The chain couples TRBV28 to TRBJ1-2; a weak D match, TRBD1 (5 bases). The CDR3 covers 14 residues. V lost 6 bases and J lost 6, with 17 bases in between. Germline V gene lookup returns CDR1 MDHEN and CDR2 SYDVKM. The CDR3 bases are TGTGCCAGCAGAGATAACAGGAGGATTGATGGCTACACCTTC. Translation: CASRDNRRIDGYTF.

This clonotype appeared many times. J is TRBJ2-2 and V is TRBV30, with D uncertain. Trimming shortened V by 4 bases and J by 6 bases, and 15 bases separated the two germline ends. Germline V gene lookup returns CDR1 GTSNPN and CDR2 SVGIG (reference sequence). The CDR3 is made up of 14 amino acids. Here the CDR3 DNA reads TGTGCCTGGACCCGAGTCAGCCTCTCCGGGGAGCTGTTTTTT. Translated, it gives CAWTRVSLSGELFF. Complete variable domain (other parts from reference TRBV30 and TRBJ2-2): SQTIHQWPATLVQPVGSPLSLECTVEGTSNPNLYWYRQAAGRGLQLLFYSVGIGQISSEVPQNLSASRPQDRQFILSSKKLLLSDSGFYLCAWTRVSLSGELFFGEGSRLTVL.

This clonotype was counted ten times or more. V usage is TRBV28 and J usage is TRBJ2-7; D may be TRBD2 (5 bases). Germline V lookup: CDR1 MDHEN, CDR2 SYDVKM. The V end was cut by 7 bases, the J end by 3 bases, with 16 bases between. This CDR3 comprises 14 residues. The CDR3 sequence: CASKSGAGYYEQYF. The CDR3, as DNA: TGTGCCAGCAAGAGCGGAGCTGGGTACTACGAGCAGTACTTC.

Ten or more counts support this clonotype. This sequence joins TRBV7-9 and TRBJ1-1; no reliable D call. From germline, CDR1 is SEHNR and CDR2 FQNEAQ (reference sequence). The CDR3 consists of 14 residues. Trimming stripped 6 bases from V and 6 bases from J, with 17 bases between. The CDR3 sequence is CASSRSIPSAEAFF. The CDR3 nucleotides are TGTGCCAGCAGTCGTTCTATCCCTAGCGCTGAAGCTTTCTTT.

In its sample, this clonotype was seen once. This CDR3 is CASSERGYQPQHF. The CDR3 DNA follows: TGTGCCAGCAGTGAACGGGGGTATCAGCCCCAGCATTTT. The chain is built from TRBV2 and TRBJ1-5; D is possibly TRBD1 (5 bases). This CDR3 has 13 residues. Per the germline V gene, CDR1 is SNHLY and CDR2 is FYNNEI. The V and J ends lost 2 bases and 5 bases respectively, with 7 bases between them. Combining the CDR3 with reference TRBV2 and TRBJ1-5 gives the whole variable domain EPEVTQTPSHQVTQMGQEVILRCVPISNHLYFYWYRQILGQKVEFLVSFYNNEISEKSEIFDDQFSVERPDGSNFTLKIRSTKLEDSAMYFCASSERGYQPQHFGDGTRLSIL.

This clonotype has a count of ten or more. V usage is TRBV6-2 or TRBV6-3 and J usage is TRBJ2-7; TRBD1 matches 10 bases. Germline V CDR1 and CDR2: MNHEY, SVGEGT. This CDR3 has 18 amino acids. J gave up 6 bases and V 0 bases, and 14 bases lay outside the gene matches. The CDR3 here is CASSYSFIPGQGNGEQYF. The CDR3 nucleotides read TGTGCCAGCAGTTACTCCTTTATACCGGGACAGGGGAACGGCGAGCAGTACTTC.

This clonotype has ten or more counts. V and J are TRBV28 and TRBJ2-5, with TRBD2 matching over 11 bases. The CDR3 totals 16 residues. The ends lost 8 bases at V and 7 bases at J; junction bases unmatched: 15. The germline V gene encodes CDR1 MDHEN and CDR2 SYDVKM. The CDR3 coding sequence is TGTGCCAGCGGTTCGCGACTAGCGGGACGCGTGCGGACCCAGTACTTC. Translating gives CASGSRLAGRVRTQYF.

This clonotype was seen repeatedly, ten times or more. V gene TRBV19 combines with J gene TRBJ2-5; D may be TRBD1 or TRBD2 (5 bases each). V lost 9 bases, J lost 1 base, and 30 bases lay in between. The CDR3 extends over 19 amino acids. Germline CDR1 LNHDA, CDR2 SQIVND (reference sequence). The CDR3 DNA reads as TGTGCCAGGCCTCCGGGACGGCGGGTCCCCAACTGTTGCCAAGAGACCCAGTACTTC. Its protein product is CARPPGRRVPNCCQETQYF.

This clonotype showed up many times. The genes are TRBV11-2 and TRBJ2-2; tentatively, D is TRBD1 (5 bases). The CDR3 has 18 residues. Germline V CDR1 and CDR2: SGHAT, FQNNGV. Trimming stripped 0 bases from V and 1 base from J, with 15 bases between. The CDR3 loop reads CASSLDRLGQKNTGELFF. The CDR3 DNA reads TGTGCCAGCAGCTTAGATCGACTGGGGCAGAAGAACACCGGGGAGCTGTTTTTT.